This TCR beta chain stems from a study of blood T cell repertoires in COVID-19. Study background: The United States, Italy and Spain supplied acute and convalescent COVID-19 samples.

How the authors handled the data: Amplification from reference gene primers served as the basis for estimated nucleated cell counts. Method: immunoSEQ multiplex PCR; TCRdb's copy keeps in-frame clones and lacks some. V, J and clone size are taken as reported in that table, and D and trimming were inferred from the DNA itself. The repertoire includes under 150,000 clones, around 83% of them detected once, and around 9.8% sits in the top ten. The germline CDR1 and CDR2 sequences are SGHTA and FQGNSA. The V and J ends lost 5 bases and 1 base respectively, with 11 bases between them. CDR3 length equals 14 residues.

The V gene is TRBV7-2, the J gene TRBJ1-1; D is possibly TRBD1 (6 bases). This clonotype was obtained from a man aged 35 to 55 with active or convalescent COVID-19. What was sequenced was peripheral blood. CDR3 residues: CASSLGHANTEAFF. CDR3 bases: TGTGCCAGCAGCCTGGGACACGCGAACACTGAAGCTTTCTTT.